A selection of T cell receptor beta chains follows, all from one sample in a study of T cells in Graves' hyperthyroidism and ophthalmopathy. TCRdb re-analysed the multiplex PCR reads in MiXCR, keeping a single row per CDR3 protein. Here the sample spans 380,000 or so distinct CDR3 sequences, roughly 13% being singletons. Material: blood. The receptors were sampled from a man aged 25-45 years with Graves' hyperthyroidism that later progressed to Graves' ophthalmopathy. Each CDR3 is given with its conserved first and last residue. The D gene is left open where the match is weak. Expanded clones get a size class; other rows say once, few or many, or leave the size out.

few | NA | TRBJ1-2 | TRBV5-1 | CASSRGGRGYTF | TGCGCCAGCAGCCGGGGGGGCCGGGGCTACACCTTC
many | TRBD2 | TRBJ2-5 | TRBV12-3/TRBV12-4 | CASSAGNGGWETQYF | TGTGCCAGCAGCGCAGGCAACGGGGGGTGGGAGACCCAGTACTTC
many | TRBD1 | TRBJ1-1 | TRBV6-1 | CASSRTGWNTEAFF | TGTGCCAGCAGTCGGACAGGATGGAACACTGAAGCTTTCTTT
many | TRBD1 | TRBJ2-7 | TRBV28 | CASGQGAREQYF | TGTGCCAGTGGACAGGGGGCGAGGGAGCAGTACTTC
many | NA | TRBJ1-1 | TRBV20-1 | CSARDYGGGRVNTEAFF | TGCAGTGCTAGAGATTACGGGGGCGGCCGGGTGAACACTGAAGCTTTCTTT
many | NA | TRBJ1-5 | TRBV7-9 | CASSLSSQPQHF | TGTGCCAGCAGCTTAAGTTCACAGCCCCAGCATTTT
few | NA | TRBJ2-7 | TRBV4-1 | CASSPDGGDSYEQYF | TGCGCCAGCAGCCCCGACGGCGGCGACTCCTACGAGCAGTACTTC
many | TRBD2 | TRBJ2-1 | TRBV28 | CASSHLSGGLYNEQFF | TGTGCCAGCAGTCATCTTAGCGGGGGGCTCTACAATGAGCAGTTCTTC
many | NA | TRBJ2-2 | TRBV12-3/TRBV12-4 | CASAPAGELFF | TGTGCCAGTGCCCCTGCCGGGGAGCTGTTTTTT
many | TRBD1 | TRBJ2-2 | TRBV6-1 | CASSLGQHTGELFF | TGTGCCAGCAGTCTGGGACAGCACACCGGGGAGCTGTTTTTT
many | NA | TRBJ2-7 | TRBV28 | CASGTTGEGKQYF | TGTGCCAGCGGCACGACAGGGGAGGGGAAGCAGTACTTC
many | TRBD1 | TRBJ1-2 | TRBV7-9 | CASSLGTGDNYGYTF | TGTGCCAGCAGCTTAGGGACAGGGGACAACTATGGCTACACCTTC
NA | NA | TRBJ1-1 | TRBV19 | CATSLGAGTEAFF | TGTGCCACCTCTCTGGGGGCTGGCACTGAAGCTTTCTTT
few | NA | TRBJ1-4 | TRBV6-1 | CASSGLTPGLEKLFF | TGTGCCAGCAGTGGCCTCACACCTGGACTTGAAAAACTGTTTTTT
once | NA | TRBJ2-7 | TRBV28 | CATQYPPPYYEQYF | TGTGCCACCCAATACCCCCCCCCTTACTACGAGCAGTACTTC
many | NA | TRBJ2-1 | TRBV11-3 | CASSPHGANEQFF | TGTGCCAGCAGCCCCCACGGGGCCAATGAGCAGTTCTTC
many | TRBD1 | TRBJ1-4 | TRBV28 | CASSPRDRGNEKLFF | TGTGCCAGCAGTCCACGGGACAGGGGGAATGAAAAACTGTTTTTT
many | NA | TRBJ2-7 | TRBV6-2/TRBV6-3 | CASSTQGYEQYF | TGTGCCAGCAGTACCCAGGGTTACGAGCAGTACTTC
many | NA | TRBJ1-1 | TRBV7-8 | CASSWKGGTEAFF | TGTGCCAGCAGCTGGAAGGGTGGCACTGAAGCTTTCTTT
many | TRBD1 | TRBJ1-5 | TRBV20-1 | CSVVGQGDYSNQPQHF | TGCAGTGTAGTCGGACAGGGGGATTATAGCAATCAGCCCCAGCATTTT
few | TRBD2 | TRBJ2-7 | TRBV3-1 | CASTPRGGQSYEQYF | TGTGCCAGCACGCCTCGGGGGGGGCAATCCTACGAGCAGTACTTC
few | NA | TRBJ1-4 | TRBV30 | CAWGPNRDEKLFF | TGTGCCTGGGGGCCCAACAGAGATGAAAAACTGTTTTTT
once | TRBD1 | TRBJ2-7 | TRBV12-3/TRBV12-4 | CASSPWTGAGEQYF | TGTGCCAGCAGTCCCTGGACAGGGGCCGGCGAGCAGTACTTC
many | NA | TRBJ1-4 | TRBV28 | CASSQTWGGEKLFF | TGTGCCAGCAGCCAGACATGGGGGGGAGAAAAACTGTTTTTT
few | NA | TRBJ2-7 | TRBV29-1 | CSVEVIREQYF | TGCAGCGTTGAAGTCATCCGGGAGCAGTACTTC
few | NA | TRBJ2-3 | TRBV19 | CASSIMGWASDTQYF | TGTGCCAGTAGTATTATGGGGTGGGCATCAGATACGCAGTATTTT
many | TRBD1 | TRBJ2-7 | TRBV29-1 | CSVEARQGILGEQYF | TGCAGCGTTGAAGCCCGACAGGGAATACTGGGCGAGCAGTACTTC
many | NA | TRBJ2-7 | TRBV2 | CASTGGRSSYEQYF | TGTGCCAGCACCGGTGGGCGCAGCTCCTACGAGCAGTACTTC
many | NA | TRBJ2-5 | TRBV6-1 | CASSPPDGTQETQYF | TGTGCCAGCAGTCCGCCGGACGGAACCCAAGAGACCCAGTACTTC
NA | TRBD2 | TRBJ2-7 | TRBV20-1 | CSARASGGANPYEQYF | TGCAGTGCTAGGGCTAGCGGGGGGGCCAATCCCTACGAGCAGTACTTC
many | TRBD1 | TRBJ1-5 | TRBV30 | CAWSASGTVHQPQHF | TGTGCCTGGAGTGCCTCCGGGACAGTGCATCAGCCCCAGCATTTT
many | NA | TRBJ2-7 | TRBV5-8 | CASSFFRTSLTSYEQYF | TGTGCCAGCAGCTTCTTTCGGACCTCCCTTACTTCCTACGAGCAGTACTTC
NA | NA | TRBJ2-7 | TRBV11-3 | CASSSLSRMEQYF | TGTGCCAGCAGCTCCTTGAGTCGGATGGAGCAGTACTTC
few | NA | TRBJ1-6 | TRBV28 | CASSFFIQGQGNSPLHF | TGTGCCAGCAGTTTTTTTATCCAGGGCCAAGGTAATTCACCCCTCCACTTT
many | TRBD1 | TRBJ2-7 | TRBV28 | CASSVGQGSSYEQYF | TGTGCCAGCAGTGTGGGACAGGGGAGCTCCTACGAGCAGTACTTC
NA | TRBD2 | TRBJ2-7 | TRBV6-1 | CASSEGGLAGSYEQYF | TGTGCCAGCAGTGAAGGAGGACTAGCGGGGTCCTACGAGCAGTACTTC
many | NA | TRBJ2-7 | TRBV28 | CASSLDGNLYEQYF | TGTGCCAGCAGTTTAGATGGAAACCTCTACGAGCAGTACTTC
NA | NA | TRBJ1-2 | TRBV7-9 | CASSLNDDYGYTF | TGTGCCAGCAGCTTAAACGATGACTATGGCTACACCTTC
NA | NA | TRBJ2-3 | TRBV29-1 | CSVEGGGGNYATDTQYF | TGCAGCGTTGAGGGGGGTGGGGGCAACTATGCCACAGATACGCAGTATTTT
NA | TRBD1 | TRBJ2-5 | TRBV11-2 | CASRWTGNQETQYF | TGTGCCAGCAGATGGACAGGGAACCAAGAGACCCAGTACTTC
many | NA | TRBJ2-5 | TRBV12-3/TRBV12-4 | CASSLLLRETQYF | TGTGCCAGCAGTTTATTGCTTCGCGAGACCCAGTACTTC
NA | TRBD2 | TRBJ2-3 | TRBV12-3/TRBV12-4 | CASSLVSSGITDTQYF | TGTGCCAGCAGTTTAGTGTCTAGCGGGATCACAGATACGCAGTATTTT
many | NA | TRBJ2-2 | TRBV27 | CASSWMGHTGELFF | TGTGCCAGCAGTTGGATGGGGCACACCGGGGAGCTGTTTTTT
NA | TRBD2 | TRBJ2-1 | TRBV19 | CASSRVWTSGTNEQFF | TGTGCCAGTAGTCGGGTGTGGACTAGCGGGACAAATGAGCAGTTCTTC